This TCR beta chain was sequenced in a study of OX40 agonist ivuxolimab in advanced cancers. Sequenced by immunoSEQ multiplex PCR; TCRdb stores in-frame clones only, minus some. This sample has over 95,000 clones; about four fifths occur once, and the top ten carry over 1.1%. The germline CDR1 and CDR2 sequences are SNHLY and FYNNEI. This CDR3 has 13 amino acids. The V gene lost 2 bases and the J gene lost 0 bases, with 4 bases spanning the gap. The chain uses TRBV2 and TRBJ1-1; D is unresolved. Sequencing used CD4+ or CD8+ T cells sorted from blood, obtained in a trial of the OX40 agonist ivuxolimab. This receptor was obtained from an adult with an advanced solid tumor such as melanoma, head and neck, liver or kidney cancer. The chain's CDR3 is CASSERMNTEAFF. CDR3 in DNA: TGTGCCAGCAGTGAACGGATGAACACTGAAGCTTTCTTT.